The 7 T cell receptor beta chains reported below all come from one sample, sequenced in a study of blood T cells in healthy people across ages (dated by TCRdb to 2015 to 2017). Receptor amplification or capture employed 5' RACE. Sequencing instrument: Illumina HiSeq 2500. A second PCR of roughly 6 to 11 cycles was run with a J-beta primer mix and a sample-barcoded 5' primer. The raw public data were reprocessed by TCRdb itself: fastp quality trimming at Q25, MiXCR clonotype calling, in-frame beta chains only. Rows are combined by CDR3 protein, so each entry shows the most common genes and DNA. This sample gives some 790,000 distinct CDR3 sequences in total; under 35% of them show up just once. 15% to 20% of the sample lies in the top ten. Source material: blood. The receptors here all came from a woman older than 75 in good health.

This clonotype has ten or more counts. The gene calls are TRBV6-5 and TRBJ1-4; D gene unclear. CDR1 MNHEY and CDR2 SVGAGI come from the germline V gene. The V end lost 4 bases, the J end lost 7 bases, and 7 bases lay between the germline ends. The CDR3 covers 12 residues. The CDR3, as DNA: TGTGCCAGCAGTTTTCTAGGTGAAAAACTGTTTTTT. Amino acids: CASSFLGEKLFF.

This clonotype appeared many times. The J gene is TRBJ1-2, the V gene TRBV9; 7 bases are shared with TRBD1. J lost 0 bases, V lost 6 bases, and 5 bases had no gene match. Germline-derived CDR1 and CDR2 are SGDLS and YYNGEE. The CDR3 consists of 14 residues. CDR3 protein: CASTRDRTNYGYTF. The CDR3 nucleotides are TGTGCCAGCACCCGGGACAGAACTAACTATGGCTACACCTTC.

This clonotype has a handful of counts. This chain uses TRBV7-2 with TRBJ1-4; D might be TRBD1 (5 bases). V dropped 5 bases and J dropped 7 bases, with 17 bases sitting between them. This CDR3 region has 15 residues. Germline CDR1 reads SGHTA; CDR2 reads FQGNSA. The CDR3 here is CASSPQEGRAEKLFF. CDR3 DNA: TGTGCCAGCAGCCCGCAGGAGGGGCGCGCTGAAAAACTGTTTTTT.

Many counts were recorded for this clonotype. The V gene is TRBV29-1, the J gene TRBJ1-5; 11 nucleotides line up with TRBD1. Germline-derived CDR1 and CDR2 are SQVTM and ANQGSEA. Trimming at V came to 4 bases and at J to 6 bases, leaving 8 bases not matched to a gene. The CDR3 length is 15 residues. This chain's CDR3 is CSVAGTGGSSQPQHF. CDR3 DNA sequence: TGCAGCGTTGCCGGGACAGGGGGATCGAGTCAGCCCCAGCATTTT.

The rearrangement links TRBV6-2 or TRBV6-3 to TRBJ2-2, with 10 nucleotides matching TRBD1. Looked up from germline, CDR1 is MNHEY and CDR2 is SVGEGT. The CDR3 spans 17 residues. With 5 bases clipped from V and 7 bases from J, the junction kept 13 bases outside the gene matches. CDR3 sequence: CASSTNRDRGRGGELFF. The CDR3 nucleotides are TGTGCCAGCAGTACCAACCGGGACAGGGGACGAGGCGGGGAGCTGTTTTTT.

This clonotype has only a few counts. The chain joins TRBV27 to TRBJ2-7; 11 bases align to TRBD2. The CDR3 is made up of 15 amino acids. Germline trimming cut 6 bases from V and 7 bases from J; bases unmatched to any gene: 11. From germline, CDR1 is MNHEY and CDR2 SMNVEV (reference sequence). The CDR3 loop is CASRSVAGGLNEQYF. The CDR3 nucleotides read TGTGCCAGCAGGTCGGTAGCGGGGGGGCTCAATGAGCAGTACTTC.

The sample holds many counts of this clonotype. The chain carries TRBV24-1 and TRBJ1-2, with 7 bases aligning to TRBD1. The CDR3 is 16 residues long. Germline lookup yields CDR1 KGHDR and CDR2 SFDVKD. Trimming removed 4 bases from V and 2 bases from J; junction bases left unmatched: 9. Written as DNA, the CDR3 is TGTGCCACCAGTGACCCTGGGGACAGTACGAACTATGGCTACACCTTC. It encodes CATSDPGDSTNYGYTF.